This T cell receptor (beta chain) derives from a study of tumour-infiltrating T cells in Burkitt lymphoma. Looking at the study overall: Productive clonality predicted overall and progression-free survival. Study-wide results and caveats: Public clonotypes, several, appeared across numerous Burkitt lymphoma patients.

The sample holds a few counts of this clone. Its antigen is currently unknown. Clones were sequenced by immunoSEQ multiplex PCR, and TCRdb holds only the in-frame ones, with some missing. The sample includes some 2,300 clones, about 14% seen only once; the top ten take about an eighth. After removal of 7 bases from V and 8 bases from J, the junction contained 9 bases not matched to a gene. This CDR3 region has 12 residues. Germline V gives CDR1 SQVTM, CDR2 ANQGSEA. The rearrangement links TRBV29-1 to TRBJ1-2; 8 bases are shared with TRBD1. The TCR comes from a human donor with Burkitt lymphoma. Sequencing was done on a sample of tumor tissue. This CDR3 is CSAGQGGEGYTF. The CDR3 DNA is TGCAGCGCCGGACAGGGTGGGGAAGGCTACACCTTC. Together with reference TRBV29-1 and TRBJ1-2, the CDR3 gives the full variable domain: SAVISQKPSRDICQRGTSLTIQCQVDSQVTMMFWYRQQPGQSLTLIATANQGSEATYESGFVIDKFPISRPNLTFSTLTVSNMSPEDSSIYLCSAGQGGEGYTFGSGTRLTVV.